This record covers a single T cell receptor (beta chain). As yet, its antigen is unknown. This sample was taken from a study of CXCR3-negative and CXCR3-positive naive CD8 T cells. About the research overall: The libraries yielded roughly 130 million TRB reads, about 1.5 +/- 0.3 million each. Study results and limitations: Memory CD8+ cells had much lower diversity, and both naive subsets had comparably high diversity.

Every CD8+ T cell subset underwent triplicate sorting at some 300,000 cells apiece. UMI-labeled 5' RACE yielded the TRB cDNA libraries. TCRdb re-analyzed the 5' RACE reads; it lists each CDR3 protein once, without DNA. In all, the sample yields about 80,000 distinct CDR3 sequences. This CDR3 comprises 14 residues. Germline assignment: CDR1 SGHTA and CDR2 FQGNSA. The rearrangement uses TRBV7-2 and TRBJ1-1. Sequencing was performed on naive CXCR3- CD8+ T cells from blood. Subset reported: CD45RO-CCR7+CD27+CD95- naive CD8+ T cells lacking CXCR3 (TNR3-). The source of this sequence is a human donor in good health. Some clones in this sample may be carry-over from other donors' samples. CDR3 amino acids: CASSLYHGHTEAFF. Together with reference TRBV7-2 and TRBJ1-1, the CDR3 gives the full variable domain: GAGVSQSPSNKVTEKGKDVELRCDPISGHTALYWYRQSLGQGLEFLIYFQGNSAPDKSGLPSDRFSAERTGGSVSTLTIQRTQQEDSAVYLCASSLYHGHTEAFFGQGTRLTVV.